The next 25 T cell receptor beta chains were all read from a single sample in a study of OX40 agonist ivuxolimab in advanced cancers. Using immunoSEQ multiplex PCR, the repertoire was profiled, and TCRdb retains in-frame clones only, with some absent. The data contain about 12,000 clones, approximately 62% of them singletons. The sequencing used CD4+ or CD8+ T cells sorted from blood, collected in a trial of the OX40 agonist ivuxolimab. The receptors here all came from an adult with an advanced solid tumor such as melanoma, head and neck, liver or kidney cancer.

The chain joins TRBV4-1 to TRBJ2-6; D gene uncertain. Trimming cost V 0 bases and J 1 base, with 7 bases left between them. Germline loops: CDR1 MGHRA, CDR2 YSYEKL. The CDR3 consists of 16 residues. The chain's CDR3 is CASSQEGTSGANVLTF. Here the CDR3 DNA reads TGCGCCAGCAGCCAAGAGGGCACTTCTGGGGCCAACGTCCTGACTTTC.

V is TRBV11-3 and J is TRBJ2-1; TRBD2 aligns across 7 bases. The ends lost 3 bases at V and 4 bases at J; junction bases unmatched: 6. Germline CDR1 is SGHNT and CDR2 is YENEEA. The CDR3 runs 15 residues. The CDR3 DNA is TGTGCCAGCAGCTTCGAGGGAGGGCCGTACAATGAGCAGTTCTTC. Its protein is CASSFEGGPYNEQFF.

The chain is built from TRBV9 and TRBJ2-3; TRBD2 agrees at 9 bases. J gave up 3 bases and V 3 bases, and 2 bases lay outside the gene matches. The CDR3 runs to 14 residues. The germline V gene encodes CDR1 SGDLS and CDR2 YYNGEE. The CDR3 reads CASSESGGTDTQYF. CDR3 nucleotide sequence: TGTGCCAGCAGCGAGAGCGGGGGGACAGATACGCAGTATTTT.

This rearrangement joins TRBV7-2 to TRBJ1-1, with a weak D call TRBD1 (5 bases). The CDR3 has 13 residues. Germline V gives CDR1 SGHTA, CDR2 FQGNSA. The ends were cut back, 5 bases at V and 3 bases at J, with 10 bases in the middle. Here the CDR3 DNA reads TGTGCCAGCAGCGGACGGGGGGACACTGAAGCTTTCTTT. It codes for CASSGRGDTEAFF.

V usage is TRBV28 and J usage is TRBJ2-3; TRBD2 aligns across 12 bases. The germline V gene has CDR1 MDHEN and CDR2 SYDVKM. This CDR3 contains 18 residues. Losses at the gene ends were 3 bases for V and 4 bases for J; bases not matched to a gene: 11. CDR3 nucleotides: TGTGCCAGCAGTTTGGACACTGCTAGCGGGAGGGGGGCAGATACGCAGTATTTT. Protein product: CASSLDTASGRGADTQYF.

This clone appeared a few times. CDR3 DNA: TGTGCCAGCAGCTTAGGCGGACAGGTCAATTCACCCCTCCACTTT. Amino acid sequence: CASSLGGQVNSPLHF. The gene calls are TRBV7-8 and TRBJ1-6; 7 nucleotides match TRBD1. Germline loops: CDR1 SGHVS, CDR2 FQNEAQ. The CDR3 contains 15 residues. V shed 1 base and J 7 bases; nucleotides not matched to a gene: 4.

The chain couples TRBV28 to TRBJ2-2; the match to TRBD2 covers 7 bases. V lost 6 bases to trimming and J lost 1 base; unmatched junction nucleotides: 20. CDR1 is MDHEN and CDR2 is SYDVKM in the germline V gene. There are 20 residues in the CDR3. The CDR3 loop is CASRSPLVAREGWNTGELFF. For the CDR3, the DNA is TGTGCCAGCAGGAGTCCCCTGGTGGCAAGGGAGGGCTGGAACACCGGGGAGCTGTTTTTT.

Only one count was recorded for this clone. The CDR3 here is CASSYGGGEYGETQYF. CDR3 nucleotides: TGTGCCAGCAGTTACGGTGGAGGGGAGTACGGGGAGACCCAGTACTTC. The V and J genes are TRBV6-6 and TRBJ2-5; D possibly corresponds to TRBD2 (6 bases). Between the trimmed V and J ends, which lost 2 bases and 5 bases, there was a span of 18 bases. The germline gives CDR1 MNHNY, CDR2 SVGAGI (reference sequence). The CDR3 totals 16 residues.

The chain has TRBV9 and TRBJ2-7, with 12 bases that match TRBD2. The CDR3 is made up of 15 amino acids. CDR1 and CDR2 (germline): SGDLS, YYNGEE. V lost 3 bases and J lost 4; bases outside the gene matches: 5. CDR3 nucleotide sequence: TGTGCCAGCAGCGGGGGGACTAGCGGGTTGTACGAGCAGTACTTC. Protein product: CASSGGTSGLYEQYF.

This clone came up once. The gene calls are TRBV5-6 and TRBJ2-7, with 9 bases aligning to TRBD1. CDR3 length: 16 amino acids. J lost 5 bases, V lost 2 bases, and 11 bases had no gene match. Germline CDR1 SGHDT, CDR2 YYEEEE. CDR3 residues: CASSFLLGTGLNEQYF. CDR3 sequence (DNA): TGTGCCAGCAGCTTCCTCCTGGGGACAGGGCTGAACGAGCAGTACTTC. Full variable domain (remainder filled in from reference TRBV5-6 and TRBJ2-7): DAGVTQSPTHLIKTRGQQVTLRCSPKSGHDTVSWYQQALGQGPQFIFQYYEEEERQRGNFPDRFSGHQFPNYSSELNVNALLLGDSALYLCASSFLLGTGLNEQYFGPGTRLTVT.

This clone was counted between two and nine times. This chain uses TRBV4-1 with TRBJ1-1; D might be TRBD1 (5 bases). V was cut by 0 bases and J by 5 bases, with 7 bases left in between. The CDR3 loop spans 13 amino acids. CDR1 is MGHRA, CDR2 YSYEKL, per germline. The CDR3 loop reads CASSQEGETEAFF. The CDR3 DNA is TGCGCCAGCAGCCAAGAAGGGGAAACTGAAGCTTTCTTT.

The V and J genes are TRBV21-1 and TRBJ1-5. TRBV21-1 is a listed pseudogene. CDR3 size: 16 residues. The CDR3 reads CASSKRPDYSNQPQHF. For the CDR3, the DNA is TGTGCCAGCAGCAAACGGCCCGATTATAGCAATCAGCCCCAGCATTTT.

CDR3 in amino acids: CASSFPPRTRETQYF. The CDR3 bases are TGTGCCAGCAGCTTCCCTCCGAGGACCCGGGAGACCCAGTACTTC. J is TRBJ2-5 and V is TRBV11-3; D is unresolved. V shed 3 bases and J shed 5 bases, with 16 bases lying between them. Looked up from germline, CDR1 is SGHNT and CDR2 is YENEEA. This CDR3 has 15 amino acids.

This chain links TRBV27 with TRBJ2-7, with TRBD2 as a possible D gene (6 bases). Germline V gives CDR1 MNHEY, CDR2 SMNVEV (reference sequence). The V gene lost 5 bases and the J gene lost 3 bases, with 20 bases spanning the gap. CDR3 length equals 16 residues. The CDR3 sequence is CASSPLAGSSLYEQYF. CDR3 nucleotides: TGTGCCAGCAGTCCCCTCGCGGGGTCTTCCCTCTACGAGCAGTACTTC.

A few counts support this clone. The J gene is TRBJ2-1, the V gene TRBV7-2, with 9 bases fitting TRBD1. The V and J ends lost 1 base and 4 bases, in that order; junction bases with no gene match: 2. Germline loops: CDR1 SGHTA, CDR2 FQGNSA. The CDR3 length is 15 residues. The CDR3 nucleotides are TGTGCCAGCAGCTTAGACAGGGGGCTATACAATGAGCAGTTCTTC. Translating gives CASSLDRGLYNEQFF. Drawing the rest from reference TRBV7-2 and TRBJ2-1, the complete variable domain is GAGVSQSPSNKVTEKGKDVELRCDPISGHTALYWYRQSLGQGLEFLIYFQGNSAPDKSGLPSDRFSAERTGGSVSTLTIQRTQQEDSAVYLCASSLDRGLYNEQFFGPGTRLTVL.

The genes are TRBV6-4 and TRBJ2-2, with a possible D match to TRBD1 (6 bases). The germline V gene encodes CDR1 MRHNA and CDR2 SNTAGT. V was cut by 6 bases and J by 2 bases, with 16 bases left in between. The CDR3 length is 16 residues. The CDR3 sequence is CASSSDRSSNTGELFF. Written as DNA, the CDR3 is TGTGCCAGCAGCTCCGACAGGTCCTCCAACACCGGGGAGCTGTTTTTT.

The chain couples TRBV6-6 to TRBJ1-4; D might be TRBD1 (6 bases). V was cut by 6 bases and J by 8 bases, with 13 bases left in between. The CDR3 consists of 13 residues. CDR1 is MNHNY and CDR2 is SVGAGI in the germline V gene (reference sequence). CDR3 DNA sequence: TGTGCCAGCAGGTGGTCAGGGGACGAAAAACTGTTTTTT. This encodes CASRWSGDEKLFF.

Sample share makes this clone medium-sized. V is TRBV18 and J is TRBJ2-1, with TRBD1 as a possible D gene (6 bases). The CDR3 loop spans 16 amino acids. V lost 3 bases to trimming and J lost 0 bases, with 12 bases between them. Germline values: CDR1 KGHSH, CDR2 LQKENI. CDR3 region: CASSPETGSSYNEQFF. CDR3 DNA: TGTGCCAGCTCACCTGAGACAGGCAGCTCCTACAATGAGCAGTTCTTC. The full variable domain, with the rest looked up from reference TRBV18 and TRBJ2-1, is NAGVMQNPRHLVRRRGQEARLRCSPMKGHSHVYWYRQLPEEGLKFMVYLQKENIIDESGMPKERFSAEFPKEGPSILRIQQVVRGDSAAYFCASSPETGSSYNEQFFGPGTRLTVL.

The chain employs TRBV10-3 and TRBJ2-1, with 9 bases identical to TRBD2. The germline CDR1 and CDR2 sequences are ENHRY and SYGVKD. The CDR3 runs 17 residues. Losses at the gene ends were 0 bases for V and 2 bases for J; bases not matched to a gene: 5. The CDR3 protein is CAISESGRTSAYNEQFF. Here the CDR3 DNA reads TGTGCCATCAGTGAGTCGGGAAGGACTAGCGCCTACAATGAGCAGTTCTTC.

This clone is deemed medium-sized. CDR3: CASSLASEGFTGELFF. DNA for the CDR3: TGTGCCAGCAGCTTGGCCAGCGAAGGGTTCACCGGGGAGCTGTTTTTT. V usage is TRBV5-6 and J usage is TRBJ2-2; D is unresolved. Germline V lookup: CDR1 SGHDT, CDR2 YYEEEE. Deletions cut 0 bases from V and 4 bases from J, with 13 bases between. The CDR3 has 16 residues.

V and J are TRBV28 and TRBJ2-1, with D unclear. Trimming cost V 1 base and J 3 bases, with 10 bases left between them. The CDR3 consists of 15 residues. The germline CDR1 and CDR2 sequences are MDHEN and SYDVKM. The CDR3 region is CASSLLGRSYNEQFF. For the CDR3, the DNA is TGTGCCAGCAGTTTATTAGGCAGGAGCTACAATGAGCAGTTCTTC.

In its sample, this clone is medium-sized. This rearrangement joins TRBV19 to TRBJ1-5; TRBD1 aligns across 10 bases. Germline values: CDR1 LNHDA, CDR2 SQIVND (reference sequence). Trimming at V came to 6 bases and at J to 7 bases, leaving 9 bases not matched to a gene. The CDR3 loop spans 15 amino acids. CDR3 sequence (DNA): TGTGCCAGTAGCCTGACAGGGGGCGCAGGACAGCCCCAGCATTTT. This encodes CASSLTGGAGQPQHF.

The chain combines TRBV28 with TRBJ1-2; a weak D match, TRBD1 (6 bases). The CDR3 totals 16 residues. Germline CDR1 reads MDHEN; CDR2 reads SYDVKM. V was shortened by 1 base and J by 7 bases, with 19 bases between the two germline ends. The CDR3 DNA sequence: TGTGCCAGCAGTTTATCCCGGACAGTAATCTATCTTGGCTACACCTTC. Amino acid sequence: CASSLSRTVIYLGYTF.

The chain employs TRBV23-1 and TRBJ2-3; tentative D call: TRBD1 (5 bases). TRBV23-1 is given ORF status, its function remaining uncertain. Trimming took 4 bases from V and 6 from J, leaving 11 bases between them. This CDR3 has 13 residues. The DNA for the CDR3 is TGCGCCAGCAGTCGACAGATCGGGGATACGCAGTATTTT. It yields the protein CASSRQIGDTQYF.

The table lists this clone with a few counts. This chain joins TRBV27 and TRBJ2-2; D call uncertain. This CDR3 region has 12 residues. V lost 7 bases, J lost 4 bases, and 7 bases lay in between. Germline-derived CDR1 and CDR2 are MNHEY and SMNVEV (reference sequence). In DNA, the CDR3 is TGTGCCAGCATGCCGGGCACCGGGGAGCTGTTTTTT. It specifies CASMPGTGELFF.